The 2 T cell receptor beta chains reported below all come from one sample, sequenced in a study of blood T cell repertoires in COVID-19. Data came from immunoSEQ multiplex PCR; TCRdb stores just in-frame clones and leaves some out. The sample lists under 300,000 clones; approximately 90% were seen once. Source material: peripheral blood. These receptors originate from a woman in her thirties with active or convalescent COVID-19.

The DNA for the CDR3 is TGTGCCACCAGTGCAGGGGGGCCCTACGAGCAGTACTTC. Translation: CATSAGGPYEQYF. The V and J genes are TRBV24-1 and TRBJ2-7, with a tentative D call TRBD1 (7 bases). Germline CDR1 KGHDR, CDR2 SFDVKD. V lost 5 bases to trimming and J lost 2 bases, with 9 bases between them. The CDR3 spans 13 residues.

The chain couples TRBV19 to TRBJ1-6; possible D gene TRBD1, 5 bases. The germline CDR1 and CDR2 sequences are LNHDA and SQIVND (reference sequence). Trimming shortened V by 5 bases and J by 9 bases, and 26 bases separated the two germline ends. The CDR3 loop spans 18 amino acids. DNA of the CDR3: TGTGCCAGTAGTTCATCGGGTGGGGCCCCAACATTGGGTTCACCCCTCCACTTT. Its protein product is CASSSSGGAPTLGSPLHF.